The 15 T cell receptor beta chains below come from one sample, sequenced in a study of graft-versus-host responses after intestinal transplantation. Clones were read by immunoSEQ multiplex PCR, and TCRdb kept only the in-frame ones, dropping some. The sample includes some 41,000 clones, about 89% seen only once; the top ten take 2% to 3%. The material was PBMCs, obtained 314 days after intestinal transplant. The receptors here all came from a human patient who received an intestinal transplant, so some T cells may come from the graft donor.

The chain employs TRBV28 and TRBJ2-7, with 9 bases identical to TRBD2. This CDR3 has 13 amino acids. CDR1 and CDR2 from the germline V gene are MDHEN and SYDVKM. Trimming removed 8 bases from V and 3 bases from J; junction bases left unmatched: 5. CDR3 DNA: TGTGCCAGCGGGATAGCGGGAGTCTACGAGCAGTACTTC. This encodes CASGIAGVYEQYF.

This clone appeared a single time. The rearrangement uses TRBV9 and TRBJ2-3, with D unresolved. The CDR3 runs 15 residues. In germline, CDR1 is SGDLS, CDR2 YYNGEE. The ends were cut back, 0 bases at V and 6 bases at J, with 14 bases in the middle. CDR3 sequence reads: CASSVEGNTQDTQYF. CDR3 in DNA: TGTGCCAGCAGCGTAGAAGGCAACACGCAGGATACGCAGTATTTT.

This clone was observed once. The chain uses TRBV28 and TRBJ2-7, with 9 nucleotides matching TRBD1. This CDR3 spans 15 amino acids. The V gene end was trimmed by 0 bases and the J gene end by 3 bases; junction bases not matched to a gene: 3. Per the germline V gene, CDR1 is MDHEN and CDR2 is SYDVKM. CDR3 amino acids: CASSLWGQGSYEQYF. The CDR3 coding sequence is TGTGCCAGCAGTTTATGGGGACAGGGAAGCTACGAGCAGTACTTC.

The gene calls are TRBV11-2 and TRBJ2-1, with TRBD1 identical over 9 bases. This CDR3 is 14 amino acids long. Germline loops: CDR1 SGHAT, CDR2 FQNNGV. V gave up 5 bases and J gave up 5 bases; unmatched junction bases: 4. Written as DNA, the CDR3 is TGTGCCAGCAGCCCGGACAGGGGCAACAATGAGCAGTTCTTC. Protein sequence: CASSPDRGNNEQFF.

This chain links TRBV28 with TRBJ2-3, with TRBD2 matching over 9 bases. The CDR3 consists of 18 residues. Germline V lookup: CDR1 MDHEN, CDR2 SYDVKM. V shed 3 bases, J shed 0 bases, and the junction held 10 bases outside the gene matches. CDR3 in amino acids: CASSFPSSGGPSTDTQYF. The CDR3 bases are TGTGCCAGCAGTTTTCCGAGTAGCGGGGGCCCCAGCACAGATACGCAGTATTTT.

This sequence joins TRBV6-5 and TRBJ2-2; TRBD2 might be the D (5 bases). The CDR3 runs 12 residues. CDR1 MNHEY and CDR2 SVGAGI come from the germline V gene. V was shortened by 7 bases and J by 6 bases, with 9 bases between the two germline ends. CDR3 protein: CASTRGPGELFF. The CDR3 nucleotides are TGTGCCAGCACCCGAGGGCCCGGGGAGCTGTTTTTT.

The CDR3 spells CASSDQRQGAPPGETQYF. The DNA for the CDR3 is TGTGCCAGCAGTGACCAGAGGCAGGGGGCCCCACCAGGCGAGACCCAGTACTTC. V usage is TRBV6-4 and J usage is TRBJ2-5, with 8 bases lining up with TRBD1. The CDR3 extends over 18 amino acids. V gave up 2 bases and J gave up 5 bases; unmatched junction bases: 16. Germline loops: CDR1 MRHNA, CDR2 SNTAGT.

This clone was seen only a few times. A much larger clone differs by one base, so this may be a read error. The genes are TRBV6-5 and TRBJ1-2, with 10 bases fitting TRBD1. This CDR3 has 13 amino acids. Per the germline V gene, CDR1 is MNHEY and CDR2 is SVGAGI. CDR3 residues: CASSSTGGYCYTF. The CDR3 DNA reads as TGTGCCAGCAGTTCGACAGGGGGCTATTGCTACACCTTC.

This chain's CDR3 is CASSSIFPGEQYF. CDR3 nucleotides: TGCGCCAGCAGCTCCATCTTTCCTGGAGAGCAGTACTTC. The chain combines TRBV5-1 with TRBJ2-7; D ambiguous. V lost 3 bases and J lost 7, with 14 bases in between. From germline, CDR1 is SGHRS and CDR2 YFSETQ. The CDR3 is made up of 13 amino acids.

This sequence joins TRBV4-1 and TRBJ1-2; D is unresolved. The V gene lost 1 base and the J gene lost 5 bases, with 11 bases spanning the gap. The CDR3 is 14 residues long. Looked up from germline, CDR1 is MGHRA and CDR2 is YSYEKL. DNA of the CDR3: TGCGCCAGCAGCCAAGTATCGGATTTTTATGGCTACACCTTC. This sequence encodes CASSQVSDFYGYTF.

This chain links TRBV9 with TRBJ2-1; no reliable D call. The V gene's germline CDR1 is SGDLS and CDR2 YYNGEE. The ends were cut back, 2 bases at V and 0 bases at J, with 15 bases in the middle. This CDR3 is 17 amino acids long. CDR3: CASSVPFDGSSYNEQFF. The CDR3 region has the DNA TGTGCCAGCAGCGTCCCCTTCGACGGAAGCTCCTACAATGAGCAGTTCTTC.

This chain uses TRBV6-6 with TRBJ2-7; tentatively, D is TRBD1 (5 bases). Germline CDR1 and CDR2: MNHNY and SVGAGI (reference sequence). The CDR3 loop spans 16 amino acids. The V gene lost 0 bases and the J gene lost 1 base, with 13 bases spanning the gap. CDR3 protein: CASSYSLLAGSYEQYF. CDR3 sequence (DNA): TGTGCCAGCAGTTACTCCCTCCTGGCAGGGTCCTACGAGCAGTACTTC.

This clone appeared once. The chain has TRBV25-1 and TRBJ1-4; TRBD1 aligns across 9 bases. V lost 2 bases and J lost 13; bases outside the gene matches: 11. CDR3 size: 15 residues. Germline CDR1 reads MGHDK; CDR2 reads SYGVNS. CDR3 nucleotides: TGTGCCAGCAGTGAACCCGGGACAGGGAGTAGTAGACTGTTTTTT. This sequence encodes CASSEPGTGSSRLFF.

This clone was counted only a few times. This chain links TRBV21-1 with TRBJ1-1. TRBV21-1 is given as a pseudogene. The CDR3 totals 10 residues. DNA for the CDR3: TGTGCCAGCAGCCCAACCCCCCTTAGCTTT. It codes for CASSPTPLSF.

The J gene is TRBJ2-1, the V gene TRBV7-2, with a possible D match to TRBD2 (5 bases). Germline lookup yields CDR1 SGHTA and CDR2 FQGNSA. The CDR3 runs to 13 residues. V was cut by 5 bases and J by 9 bases, with 14 bases left in between. The CDR3 nucleotides are TGTGCCAGCAGCGAGGGAACCCTCGTTGAGCAGTTCTTC. It specifies CASSEGTLVEQFF.